This TCR beta chain was sequenced during a study of control samples from healthy donors and cancer patients. The germline gives CDR1 LGHNA, CDR2 YSLEER. The CDR3 totals 14 residues. V gave up 1 base and J gave up 9 bases, with 15 bases separating them. The assay was immunoSEQ multiplex PCR, and TCRdb's table has in-frame clones only and misses some. In the table there are some 70,000 clones, about 83% of which are singletons. The clonotype originates from a man in his sixties in good health. Sequenced: blood. V usage is TRBV4-3 and J usage is TRBJ1-2, with a possible D match to TRBD1 (6 bases). The CDR3 spells CASSQVTGSGSYTF. The CDR3, as DNA: TGCGCCAGCAGCCAAGTAACAGGGAGTGGTAGCTACACCTTC.